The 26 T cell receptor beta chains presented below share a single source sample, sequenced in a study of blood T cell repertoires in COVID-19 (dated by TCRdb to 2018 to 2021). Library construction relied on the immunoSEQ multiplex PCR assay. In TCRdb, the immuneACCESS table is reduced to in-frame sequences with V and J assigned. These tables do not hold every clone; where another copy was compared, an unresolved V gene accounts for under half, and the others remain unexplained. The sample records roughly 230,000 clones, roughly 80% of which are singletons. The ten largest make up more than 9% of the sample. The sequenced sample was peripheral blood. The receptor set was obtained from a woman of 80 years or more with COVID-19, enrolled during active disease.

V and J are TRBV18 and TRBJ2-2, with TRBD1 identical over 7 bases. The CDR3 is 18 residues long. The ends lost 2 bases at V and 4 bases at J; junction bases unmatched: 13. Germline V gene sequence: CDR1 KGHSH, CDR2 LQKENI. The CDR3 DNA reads TGTGCCAGCTCACCAGTATATGGTGCAGGGGGAGTCACCGGGGAGCTGTTTTTT. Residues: CASSPVYGAGGVTGELFF. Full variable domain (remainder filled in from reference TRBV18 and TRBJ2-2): NAGVMQNPRHLVRRRGQEARLRCSPMKGHSHVYWYRQLPEEGLKFMVYLQKENIIDESGMPKERFSAEFPKEGPSILRIQQVVRGDSAAYFCASSPVYGAGGVTGELFFGEGSRLTVL.

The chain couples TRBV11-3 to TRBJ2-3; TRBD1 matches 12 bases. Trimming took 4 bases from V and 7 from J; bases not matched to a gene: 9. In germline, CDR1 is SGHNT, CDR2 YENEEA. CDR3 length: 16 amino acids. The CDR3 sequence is CASSSTGTGGGYTQYF. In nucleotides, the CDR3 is TGTGCCAGCAGCTCAACCGGGACAGGGGGCGGGTATACGCAGTATTTT.

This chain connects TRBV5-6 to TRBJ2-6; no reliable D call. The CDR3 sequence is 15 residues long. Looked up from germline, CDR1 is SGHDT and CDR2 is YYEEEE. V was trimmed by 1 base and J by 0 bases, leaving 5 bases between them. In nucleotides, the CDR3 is TGTGCCAGCAGCTTGCGCAGCTCTGGGGCCAACGTCCTGACTTTC. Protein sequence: CASSLRSSGANVLTF.

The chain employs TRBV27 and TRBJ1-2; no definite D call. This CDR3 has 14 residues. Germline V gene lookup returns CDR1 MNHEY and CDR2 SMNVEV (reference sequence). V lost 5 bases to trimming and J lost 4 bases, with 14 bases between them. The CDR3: CASSPSSPIYGYTF. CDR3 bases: TGTGCCAGCAGTCCCTCTTCCCCTATCTATGGCTACACCTTC.

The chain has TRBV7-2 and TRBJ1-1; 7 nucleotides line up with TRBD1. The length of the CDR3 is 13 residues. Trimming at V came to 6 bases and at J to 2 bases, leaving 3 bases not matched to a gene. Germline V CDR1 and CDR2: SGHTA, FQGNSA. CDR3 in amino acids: CASSWDRNTEAFF. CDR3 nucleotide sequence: TGTGCCAGCAGTTGGGACAGAAACACTGAAGCTTTCTTT.

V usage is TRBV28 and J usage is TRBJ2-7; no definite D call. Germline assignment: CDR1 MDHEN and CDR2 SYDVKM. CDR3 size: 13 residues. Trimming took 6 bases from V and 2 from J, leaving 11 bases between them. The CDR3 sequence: CASSFTVTYEQYF. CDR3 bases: TGTGCCAGCAGCTTTACAGTTACCTACGAGCAGTACTTC.

The CDR3 nucleotides read TGTGCCAGCAGAACTATGGGACAAGGGGCGACGTTCGAGCAGTACTTC. Its protein product is CASRTMGQGATFEQYF. The chain combines TRBV5-6 with TRBJ2-7, with a tentative D call TRBD1 (6 bases). The ends were cut back, 5 bases at V and 6 bases at J, with 24 bases in the middle. This CDR3 region has 16 residues. The germline gives CDR1 SGHDT, CDR2 YYEEEE. The complete variable domain, with remaining parts taken from reference TRBV5-6 and TRBJ2-7, reads DAGVTQSPTHLIKTRGQQVTLRCSPKSGHDTVSWYQQALGQGPQFIFQYYEEEERQRGNFPDRFSGHQFPNYSSELNVNALLLGDSALYLCASRTMGQGATFEQYFGPGTRLTVT.

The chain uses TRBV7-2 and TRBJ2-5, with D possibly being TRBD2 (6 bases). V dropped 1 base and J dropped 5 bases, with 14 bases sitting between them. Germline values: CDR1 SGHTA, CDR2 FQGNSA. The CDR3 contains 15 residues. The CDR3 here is CASSLGPSGRETQYF. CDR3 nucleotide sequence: TGTGCCAGCAGCTTAGGCCCCAGCGGGCGTGAGACCCAGTACTTC.

This chain's CDR3 is CASSLDEIYTQYF. The CDR3 region has the DNA TGTGCCAGCAGCTTAGATGAGATCTATACGCAGTATTTT. The rearrangement uses TRBV7-6 and TRBJ2-3; D is ambiguous. The germline V gene has CDR1 SGHVS and CDR2 FNYEAQ. V was pared by 1 base and J by 7 bases, with 9 bases between. The CDR3 runs 13 residues. The complete variable domain, with remaining parts taken from reference TRBV7-6 and TRBJ2-3, reads GAGVSQSPRYKVTKRGQDVALRCDPISGHVSLYWYRQALGQGPEFLTYFNYEAQQDKSGLPNDRFSAERPEGSISTLTIQRTEQRDSAMYRCASSLDEIYTQYFGPGTRLTVL.

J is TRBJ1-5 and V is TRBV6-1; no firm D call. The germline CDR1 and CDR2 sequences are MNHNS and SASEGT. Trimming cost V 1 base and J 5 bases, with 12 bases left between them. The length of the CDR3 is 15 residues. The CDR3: CASSEGGGRDQPQHF. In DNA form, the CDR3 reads TGTGCCAGCAGTGAAGGGGGAGGGAGGGATCAGCCCCAGCATTTT.

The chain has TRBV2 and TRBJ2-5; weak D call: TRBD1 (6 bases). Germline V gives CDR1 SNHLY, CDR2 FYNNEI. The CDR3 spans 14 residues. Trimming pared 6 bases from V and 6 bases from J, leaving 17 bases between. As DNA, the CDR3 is TGTGCCAGCAGGAAACAGGGAAGGGAGAAGACCCAGTACTTC. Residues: CASRKQGREKTQYF.

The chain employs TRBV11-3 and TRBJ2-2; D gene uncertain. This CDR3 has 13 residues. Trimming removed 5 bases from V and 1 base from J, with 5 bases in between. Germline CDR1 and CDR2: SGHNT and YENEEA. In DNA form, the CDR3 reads TGTGCCAGCAGCACCAGGAACACCGGGGAGCTGTTTTTT. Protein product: CASSTRNTGELFF. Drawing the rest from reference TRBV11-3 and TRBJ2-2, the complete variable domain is EAGVVQSPRYKIIEKKQPVAFWCNPISGHNTLYWYLQNLGQGPELLIRYENEEAVDDSQLPKDRFSAERLKGVDSTLKIQPAELGDSAVYLCASSTRNTGELFFGEGSRLTVL.

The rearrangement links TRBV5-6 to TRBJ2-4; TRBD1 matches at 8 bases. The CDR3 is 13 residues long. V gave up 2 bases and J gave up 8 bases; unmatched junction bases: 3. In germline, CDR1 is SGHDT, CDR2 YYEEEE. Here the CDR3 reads CASSFDRGYIQYF. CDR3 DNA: TGTGCCAGCAGCTTTGACAGGGGATACATTCAGTACTTC.

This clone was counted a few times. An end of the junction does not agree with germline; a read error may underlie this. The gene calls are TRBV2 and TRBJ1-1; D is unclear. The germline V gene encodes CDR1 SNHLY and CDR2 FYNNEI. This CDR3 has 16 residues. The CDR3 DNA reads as TGTGCCAGCACCCTACGGGCAGGAGCGGGGAACTCTGAAGCTTTCTTT. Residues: CASTLRAGAGNSEAFF.

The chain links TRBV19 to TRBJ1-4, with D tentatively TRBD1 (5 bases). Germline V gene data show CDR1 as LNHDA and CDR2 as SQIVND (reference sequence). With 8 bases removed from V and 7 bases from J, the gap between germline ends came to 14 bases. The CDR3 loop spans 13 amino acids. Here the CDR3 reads CASSPRDREKLFF. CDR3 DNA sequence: TGTGCCAGTTCCCCCAGGGATCGTGAAAAACTGTTTTTT.

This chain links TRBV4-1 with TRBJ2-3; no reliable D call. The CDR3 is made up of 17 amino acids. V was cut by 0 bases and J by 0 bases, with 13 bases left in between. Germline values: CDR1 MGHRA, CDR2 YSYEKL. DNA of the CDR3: TGCGCCAGCAGCCAAGATCAGTCTTATATTAGCACAGATACGCAGTATTTT. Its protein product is CASSQDQSYISTDTQYF.

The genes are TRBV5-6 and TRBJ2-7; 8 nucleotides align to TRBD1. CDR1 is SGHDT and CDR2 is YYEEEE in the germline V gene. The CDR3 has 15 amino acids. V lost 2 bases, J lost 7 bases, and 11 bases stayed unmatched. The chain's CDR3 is CASSFRGTGPGEQYV. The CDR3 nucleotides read TGTGCCAGCAGCTTCCGAGGGACAGGTCCGGGGGAGCAGTACGTC.

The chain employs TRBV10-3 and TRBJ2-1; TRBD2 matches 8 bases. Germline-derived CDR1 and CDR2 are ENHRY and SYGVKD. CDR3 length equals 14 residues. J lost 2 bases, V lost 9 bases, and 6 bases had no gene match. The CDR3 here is CAISRGGTYNEQFF. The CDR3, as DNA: TGTGCCATTTCTCGCGGGGGGACCTACAATGAGCAGTTCTTC.

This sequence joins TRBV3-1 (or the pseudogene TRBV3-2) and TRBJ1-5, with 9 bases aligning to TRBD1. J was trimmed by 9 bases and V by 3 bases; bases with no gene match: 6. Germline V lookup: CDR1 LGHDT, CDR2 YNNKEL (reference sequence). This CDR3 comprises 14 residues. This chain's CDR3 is CASSQGQGQGPQHF. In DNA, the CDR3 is TGTGCCAGCAGCCAGGGACAGGGCCAAGGGCCCCAGCATTTT.

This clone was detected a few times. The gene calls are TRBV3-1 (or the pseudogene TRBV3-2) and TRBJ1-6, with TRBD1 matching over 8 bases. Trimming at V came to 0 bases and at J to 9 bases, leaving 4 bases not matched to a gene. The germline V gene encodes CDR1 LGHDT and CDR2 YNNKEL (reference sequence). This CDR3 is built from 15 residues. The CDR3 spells CASSQDRTGRSPLHF. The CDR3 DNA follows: TGTGCCAGCAGCCAAGACCGGACAGGGCGTTCACCCCTCCACTTT.

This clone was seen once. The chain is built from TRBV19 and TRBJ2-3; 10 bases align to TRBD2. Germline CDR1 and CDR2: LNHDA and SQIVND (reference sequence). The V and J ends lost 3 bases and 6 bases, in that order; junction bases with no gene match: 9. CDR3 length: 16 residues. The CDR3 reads CASSMASGGLQDTQYF. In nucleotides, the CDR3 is TGTGCCAGTAGTATGGCTAGCGGGGGTCTTCAGGATACGCAGTATTTT.

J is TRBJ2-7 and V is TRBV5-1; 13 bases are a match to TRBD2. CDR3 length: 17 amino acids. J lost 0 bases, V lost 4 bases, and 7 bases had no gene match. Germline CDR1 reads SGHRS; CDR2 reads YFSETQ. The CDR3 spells CASSGLAGDSFSYEQYF. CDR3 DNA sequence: TGCGCCAGCAGCGGACTAGCGGGGGACTCTTTCTCCTACGAGCAGTACTTC.

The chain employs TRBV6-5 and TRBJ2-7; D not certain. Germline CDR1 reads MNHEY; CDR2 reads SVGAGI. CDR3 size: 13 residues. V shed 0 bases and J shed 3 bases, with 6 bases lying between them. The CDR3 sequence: CASSYSSFYEQYF. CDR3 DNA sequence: TGTGCCAGCAGTTACTCGAGTTTCTACGAGCAGTACTTC.

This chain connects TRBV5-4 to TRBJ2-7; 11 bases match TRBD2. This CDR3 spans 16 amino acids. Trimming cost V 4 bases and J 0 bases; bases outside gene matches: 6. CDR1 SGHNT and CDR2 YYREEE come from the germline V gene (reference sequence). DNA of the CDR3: TGTGCCAGCAGCCCAGGAGGGACTAGCGGCTCCTACGAGCAGTACTTC. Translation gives CASSPGGTSGSYEQYF. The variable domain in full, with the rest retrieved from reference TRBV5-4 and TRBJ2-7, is ETGVTQSPTHLIKTRGQQVTLRCSSQSGHNTVSWYQQALGQGPQFIFQYYREEENGRGNFPPRFSGLQFPNYSSELNVNALELDDSALYLCASSPGGTSGSYEQYFGPGTRLTVT.

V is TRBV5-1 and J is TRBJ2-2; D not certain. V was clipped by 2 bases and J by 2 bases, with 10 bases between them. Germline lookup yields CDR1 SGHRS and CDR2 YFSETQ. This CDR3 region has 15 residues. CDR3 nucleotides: TGCGCCAGCAGCTTTGGGCAGCCCAACACCGGGGAGCTGTTTTTT. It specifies CASSFGQPNTGELFF.

The CDR3 DNA follows: TGTGCCAGCAGCGCAGCCGGGGGGCGCGTTGAAAAACTGTTTTTT. It translates to CASSAAGGRVEKLFF. This chain joins TRBV7-9 and TRBJ1-4; D might be TRBD1 (6 bases). This CDR3 region has 15 residues. Germline V gives CDR1 SEHNR, CDR2 FQNEAQ (reference sequence). The V end lost 5 bases, the J end lost 7 bases, and 17 bases lay between the germline ends.